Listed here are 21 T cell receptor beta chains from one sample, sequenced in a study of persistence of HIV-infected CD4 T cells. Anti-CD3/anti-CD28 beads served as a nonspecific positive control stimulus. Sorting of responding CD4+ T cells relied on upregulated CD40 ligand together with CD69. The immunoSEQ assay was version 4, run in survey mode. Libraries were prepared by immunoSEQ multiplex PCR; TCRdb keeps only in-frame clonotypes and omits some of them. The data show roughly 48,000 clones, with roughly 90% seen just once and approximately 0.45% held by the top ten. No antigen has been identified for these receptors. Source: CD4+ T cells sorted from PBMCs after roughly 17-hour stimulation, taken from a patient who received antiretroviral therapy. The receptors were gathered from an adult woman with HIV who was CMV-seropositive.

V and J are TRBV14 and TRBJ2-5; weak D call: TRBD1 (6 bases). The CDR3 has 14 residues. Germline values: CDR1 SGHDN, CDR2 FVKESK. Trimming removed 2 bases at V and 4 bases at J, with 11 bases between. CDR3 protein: CASSQIQGLETQYF. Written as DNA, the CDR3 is TGTGCCAGCAGCCAAATCCAGGGGTTAGAGACCCAGTACTTC.

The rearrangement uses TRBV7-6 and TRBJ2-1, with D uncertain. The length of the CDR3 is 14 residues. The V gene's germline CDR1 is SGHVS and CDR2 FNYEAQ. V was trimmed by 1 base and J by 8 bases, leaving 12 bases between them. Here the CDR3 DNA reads TGTGCCAGCAGCTTAGATACGAGAGGCGATGAGCAGTTCTTC. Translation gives CASSLDTRGDEQFF. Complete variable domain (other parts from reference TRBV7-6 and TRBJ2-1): GAGVSQSPRYKVTKRGQDVALRCDPISGHVSLYWYRQALGQGPEFLTYFNYEAQQDKSGLPNDRFSAERPEGSISTLTIQRTEQRDSAMYRCASSLDTRGDEQFFGPGTRLTVL.

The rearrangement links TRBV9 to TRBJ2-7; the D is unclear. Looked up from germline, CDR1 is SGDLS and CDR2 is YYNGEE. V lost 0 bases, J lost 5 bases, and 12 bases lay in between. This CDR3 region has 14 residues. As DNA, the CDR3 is TGTGCCAGCAGCGTAGCGTCCGGCCACCACGAGCAGTACTTC. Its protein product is CASSVASGHHEQYF.

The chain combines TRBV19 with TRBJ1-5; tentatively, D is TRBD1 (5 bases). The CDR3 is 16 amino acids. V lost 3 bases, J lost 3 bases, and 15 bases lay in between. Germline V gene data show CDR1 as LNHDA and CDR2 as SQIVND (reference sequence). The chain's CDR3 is CASSIRLGASNQPQHF. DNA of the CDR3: TGTGCCAGTAGTATCAGGTTAGGGGCATCCAATCAGCCCCAGCATTTT.

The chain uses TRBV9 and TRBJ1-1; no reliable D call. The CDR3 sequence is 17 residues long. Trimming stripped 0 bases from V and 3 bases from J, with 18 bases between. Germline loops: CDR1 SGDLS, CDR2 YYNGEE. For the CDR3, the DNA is TGTGCCAGCAGCGTAGGCAGCACTAGCCTGGGATACACTGAAGCTTTCTTT. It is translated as CASSVGSTSLGYTEAFF.

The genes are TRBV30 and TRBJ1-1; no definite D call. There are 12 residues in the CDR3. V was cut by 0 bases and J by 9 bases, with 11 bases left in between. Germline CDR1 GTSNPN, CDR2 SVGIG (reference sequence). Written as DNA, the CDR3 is TGTGCCTGGAGTGTCGCCAGGAATAAAGCTTTCTTT. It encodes CAWSVARNKAFF.

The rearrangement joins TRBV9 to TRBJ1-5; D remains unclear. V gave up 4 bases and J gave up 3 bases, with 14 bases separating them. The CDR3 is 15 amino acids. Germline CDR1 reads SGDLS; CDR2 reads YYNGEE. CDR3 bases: TGTGCCAGCAGCCCGACTGTGGGCCCCAATCAGCCCCAGCATTTT. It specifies CASSPTVGPNQPQHF.

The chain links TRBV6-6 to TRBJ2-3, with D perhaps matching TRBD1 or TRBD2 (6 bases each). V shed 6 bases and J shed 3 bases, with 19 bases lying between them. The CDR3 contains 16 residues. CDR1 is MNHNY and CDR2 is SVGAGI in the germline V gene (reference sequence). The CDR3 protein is CASSVPRQAGTDTQYF. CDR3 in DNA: TGTGCCAGCAGCGTTCCCCGACAGGCGGGGACAGATACGCAGTATTTT.

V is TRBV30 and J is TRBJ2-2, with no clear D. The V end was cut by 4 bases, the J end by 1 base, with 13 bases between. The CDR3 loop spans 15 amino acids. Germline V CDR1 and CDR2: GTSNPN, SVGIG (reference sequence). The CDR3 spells CAWTWTRLNTGELFF. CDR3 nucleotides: TGTGCCTGGACCTGGACCCGATTGAACACCGGGGAGCTGTTTTTT.

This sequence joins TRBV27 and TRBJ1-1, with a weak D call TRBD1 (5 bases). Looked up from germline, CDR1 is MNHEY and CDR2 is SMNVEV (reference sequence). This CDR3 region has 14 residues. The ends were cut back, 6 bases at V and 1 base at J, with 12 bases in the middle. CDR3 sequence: CASRVAGRNTEAFF. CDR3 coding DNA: TGTGCCAGCAGGGTGGCAGGGAGGAACACTGAAGCTTTCTTT.

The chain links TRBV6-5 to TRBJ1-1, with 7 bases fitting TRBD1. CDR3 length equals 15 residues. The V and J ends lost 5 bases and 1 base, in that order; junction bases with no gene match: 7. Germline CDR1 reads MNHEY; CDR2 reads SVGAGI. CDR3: CASSKRQGGNTEAFF. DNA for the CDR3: TGTGCCAGCAGTAAAAGACAGGGAGGGAACACTGAAGCTTTCTTT.

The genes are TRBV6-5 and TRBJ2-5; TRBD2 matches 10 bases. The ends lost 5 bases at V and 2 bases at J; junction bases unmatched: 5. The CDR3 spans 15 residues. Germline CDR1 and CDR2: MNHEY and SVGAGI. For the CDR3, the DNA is TGTGCCAGCAGTCGACCGGGACTAGCGCAAGAGACCCAGTACTTC. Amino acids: CASSRPGLAQETQYF.

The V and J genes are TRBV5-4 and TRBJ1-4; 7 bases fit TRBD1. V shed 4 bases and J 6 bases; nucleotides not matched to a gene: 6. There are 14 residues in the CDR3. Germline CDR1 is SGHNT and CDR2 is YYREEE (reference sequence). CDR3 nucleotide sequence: TGTGCCAGCAGCGGGGGACAGACAGATGAAAAACTGTTTTTT. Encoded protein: CASSGGQTDEKLFF.

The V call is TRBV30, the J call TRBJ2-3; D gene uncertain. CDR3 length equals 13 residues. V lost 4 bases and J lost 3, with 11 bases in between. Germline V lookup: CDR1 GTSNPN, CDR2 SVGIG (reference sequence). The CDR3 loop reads CAWTPRSTDTQYF. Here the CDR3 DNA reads TGTGCCTGGACCCCCAGATCGACAGATACGCAGTATTTT.

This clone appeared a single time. CDR3 loop: CASSPGGSDGYTF. In nucleotides, the CDR3 is TGTGCCAGCTCCCCCGGAGGTTCAGATGGCTACACCTTC. The chain combines TRBV18 with TRBJ1-2; D is unresolved. V lost 6 bases and J 6 bases, leaving 14 bases between the germline ends. CDR1 and CDR2 from the germline V gene are KGHSH and LQKENI. The length of the CDR3 is 13 residues.

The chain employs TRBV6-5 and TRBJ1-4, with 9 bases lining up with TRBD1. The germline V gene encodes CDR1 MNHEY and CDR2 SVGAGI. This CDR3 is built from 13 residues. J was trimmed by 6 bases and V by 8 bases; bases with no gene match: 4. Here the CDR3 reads CASARDRDEKLFF. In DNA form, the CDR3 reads TGTGCCAGCGCCCGGGACAGGGATGAAAAACTGTTTTTT.

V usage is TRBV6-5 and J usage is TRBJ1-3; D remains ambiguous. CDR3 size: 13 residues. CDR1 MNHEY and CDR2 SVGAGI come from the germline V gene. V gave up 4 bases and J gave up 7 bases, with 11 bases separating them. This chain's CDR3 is CASSSGLFNTIYF. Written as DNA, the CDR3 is TGTGCCAGCAGTTCCGGTCTGTTCAACACCATATATTTT.

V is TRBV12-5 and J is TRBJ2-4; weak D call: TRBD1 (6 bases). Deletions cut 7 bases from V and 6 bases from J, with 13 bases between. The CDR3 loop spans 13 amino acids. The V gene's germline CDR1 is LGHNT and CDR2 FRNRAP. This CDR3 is CASARGATNIQYF. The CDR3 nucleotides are TGTGCTAGTGCCAGGGGCGCGACAAACATTCAGTACTTC.

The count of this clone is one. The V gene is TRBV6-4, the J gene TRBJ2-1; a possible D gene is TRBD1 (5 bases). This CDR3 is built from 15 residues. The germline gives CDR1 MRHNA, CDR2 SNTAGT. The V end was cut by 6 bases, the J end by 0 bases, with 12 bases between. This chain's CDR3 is CASSDQGSSYNEQFF. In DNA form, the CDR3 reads TGTGCCAGCAGCGATCAGGGTAGCTCCTACAATGAGCAGTTCTTC.

For the CDR3, the DNA is TGTGCCAGCAGCTTGGAAGTGATCTTAGGCCGGAACACCGGGGAGCTGTTTTTT. Amino acids: CASSLEVILGRNTGELFF. The chain recombines TRBV5-8 with TRBJ2-2; no reliable D call. Trimming took off 0 bases at V and 1 base at J, with 16 bases between the two ends. Per the germline V gene, CDR1 is SGHTS and CDR2 is YDEGEE. This CDR3 is 18 amino acids long.

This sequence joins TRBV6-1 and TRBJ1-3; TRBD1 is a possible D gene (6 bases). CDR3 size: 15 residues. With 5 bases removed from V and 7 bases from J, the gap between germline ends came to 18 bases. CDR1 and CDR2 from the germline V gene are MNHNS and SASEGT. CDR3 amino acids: CASSNSRGIGNTIYF. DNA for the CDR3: TGTGCCAGCAGTAATTCGAGGGGGATCGGCAACACCATATATTTT.